What follows is one T cell receptor (beta chain) and its context. The sample belongs to a study of sequential checkpoint blockade in melanoma. Across the whole study: Arm A got nivolumab then ipilimumab; arm B the reverse, 1:1. After both sequences, patients received maintenance nivolumab.

Stated treatment: randomized to nivolumab then ipilimumab (arm A) or the reverse (arm B). Sorted cells were live CD3+CD8+, lacking CD19 and CD56, from PBMCs. Produced via immunoSEQ multiplex PCR; TCRdb's table is partial and in-frame only. The sample contains roughly 2,300 clones, 60% of which appear only once. Germline CDR1 reads MGHRA; CDR2 reads YSYEKL. V was clipped by 2 bases and J by 3 bases, with 17 bases between them. CDR3 length: 16 amino acids. Source: CD8+ T cells sorted from blood (inferred from file names), taken from a patient given nivolumab and ipilimumab in sequence. V usage is TRBV4-1 and J usage is TRBJ2-7; D is possibly TRBD2 (5 bases). The sequence was obtained from a human patient with melanoma. Some clones in this sample may be carry-over from other donors' samples. This chain's CDR3 is CASSQMVGLRGYEQYF. The CDR3 DNA sequence: TGCGCCAGCAGCCAAATGGTCGGTCTCCGGGGCTACGAGCAGTACTTC.